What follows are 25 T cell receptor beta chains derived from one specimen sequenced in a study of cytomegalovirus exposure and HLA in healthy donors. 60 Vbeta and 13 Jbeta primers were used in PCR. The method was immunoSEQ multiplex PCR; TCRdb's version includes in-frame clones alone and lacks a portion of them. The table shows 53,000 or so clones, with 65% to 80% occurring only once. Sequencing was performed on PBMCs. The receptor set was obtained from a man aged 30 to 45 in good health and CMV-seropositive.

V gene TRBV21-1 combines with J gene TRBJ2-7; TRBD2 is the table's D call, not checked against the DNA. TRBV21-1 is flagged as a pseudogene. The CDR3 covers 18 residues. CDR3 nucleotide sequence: TGTGCCAGCATTGATGGTCCTTCGACCGGGACTACGGGTTACGAGCAGTACTTC. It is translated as CASIDGPSTGTTGYEQYF.

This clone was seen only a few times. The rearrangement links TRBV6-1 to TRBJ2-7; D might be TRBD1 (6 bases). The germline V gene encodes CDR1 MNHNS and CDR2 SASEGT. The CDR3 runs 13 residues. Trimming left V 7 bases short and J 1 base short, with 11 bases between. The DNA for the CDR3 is TGTGCCAGCACTCTCGACAGGTCCTACGAGCAGTACTTC. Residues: CASTLDRSYEQYF.

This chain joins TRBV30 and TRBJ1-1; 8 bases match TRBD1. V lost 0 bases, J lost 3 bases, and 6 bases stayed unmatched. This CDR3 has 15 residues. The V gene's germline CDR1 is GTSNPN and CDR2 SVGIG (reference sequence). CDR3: CAWSVGDRMYTEAFF. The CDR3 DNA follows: TGTGCCTGGAGTGTCGGGGACAGGATGTACACTGAAGCTTTCTTT.

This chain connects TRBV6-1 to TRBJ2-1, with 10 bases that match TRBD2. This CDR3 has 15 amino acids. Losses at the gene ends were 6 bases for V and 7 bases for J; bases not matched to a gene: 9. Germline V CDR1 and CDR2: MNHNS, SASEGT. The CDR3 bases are TGTGCCAGCAGCCCAAGCGGGGGGGGTAGGAATGAGCAGTTCTTC. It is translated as CASSPSGGGRNEQFF.

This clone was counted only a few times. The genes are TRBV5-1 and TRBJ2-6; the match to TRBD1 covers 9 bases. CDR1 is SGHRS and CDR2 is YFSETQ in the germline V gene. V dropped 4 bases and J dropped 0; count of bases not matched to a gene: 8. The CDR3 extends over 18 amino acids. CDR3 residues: CASSPIQGAPSGANVLTF. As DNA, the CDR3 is TGCGCCAGCAGCCCGATACAGGGGGCCCCCTCTGGGGCCAACGTCCTGACTTTC.

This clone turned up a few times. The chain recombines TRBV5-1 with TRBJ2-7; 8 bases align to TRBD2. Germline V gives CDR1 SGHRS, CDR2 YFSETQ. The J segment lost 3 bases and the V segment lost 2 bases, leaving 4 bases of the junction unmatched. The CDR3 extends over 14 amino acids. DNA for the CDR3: TGCGCCAGCAGCTTAGGGCGGGGGGTCTACGAGCAGTACTTC. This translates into CASSLGRGVYEQYF.

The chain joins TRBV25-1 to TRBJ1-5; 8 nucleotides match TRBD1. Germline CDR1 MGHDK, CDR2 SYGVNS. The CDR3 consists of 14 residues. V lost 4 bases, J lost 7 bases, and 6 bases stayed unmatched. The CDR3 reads CASSGQGRWQPQHF. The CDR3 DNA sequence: TGTGCCAGCAGTGGACAGGGGCGGTGGCAGCCCCAGCATTTT.

CDR3 DNA sequence: TGCGCCAGCAGCCAAGAGAAGGAGTCAAATTCACCCCTCCACTTT. Translating it yields CASSQEKESNSPLHF. This chain links TRBV4-3 with TRBJ1-6; unclear D gene. The CDR3 is 15 residues long. The germline V and J ends were trimmed by 0 bases and 7 bases, with 10 bases remaining between them. Germline lookup yields CDR1 LGHNA and CDR2 YSLEER.

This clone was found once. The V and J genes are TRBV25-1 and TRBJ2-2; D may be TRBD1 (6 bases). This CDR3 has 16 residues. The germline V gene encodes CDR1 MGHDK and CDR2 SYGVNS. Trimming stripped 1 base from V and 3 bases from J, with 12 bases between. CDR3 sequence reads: CASSEWKAGDTGELFF. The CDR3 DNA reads TGTGCCAGCAGTGAATGGAAGGCAGGGGACACCGGGGAGCTGTTTTTT.

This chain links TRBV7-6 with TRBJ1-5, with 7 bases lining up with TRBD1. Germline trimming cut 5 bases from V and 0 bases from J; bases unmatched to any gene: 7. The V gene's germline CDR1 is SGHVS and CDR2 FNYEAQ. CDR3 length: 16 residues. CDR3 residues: CASSPGDSYSNQPQHF. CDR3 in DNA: TGTGCCAGCAGCCCAGGGGACAGTTATAGCAATCAGCCCCAGCATTTT. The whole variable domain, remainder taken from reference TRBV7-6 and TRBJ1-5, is GAGVSQSPRYKVTKRGQDVALRCDPISGHVSLYWYRQALGQGPEFLTYFNYEAQQDKSGLPNDRFSAERPEGSISTLTIQRTEQRDSAMYRCASSPGDSYSNQPQHFGDGTRLSIL.

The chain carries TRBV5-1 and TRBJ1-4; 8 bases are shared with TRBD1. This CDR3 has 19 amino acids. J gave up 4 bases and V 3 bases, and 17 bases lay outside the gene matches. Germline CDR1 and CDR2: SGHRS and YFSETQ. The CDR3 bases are TGCGCCAGCAGCTCACGCCATGCGGGACAGGAAGACGATAATGAAAAACTGTTTTTT. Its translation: CASSSRHAGQEDDNEKLFF.

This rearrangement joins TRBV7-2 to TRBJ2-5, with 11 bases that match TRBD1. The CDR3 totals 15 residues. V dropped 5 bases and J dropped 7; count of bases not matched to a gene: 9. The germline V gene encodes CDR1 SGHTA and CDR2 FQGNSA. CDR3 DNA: TGTGCCAGCAGCGTTACCGGGGACAGGGGGGGGACCCAGTACTTC. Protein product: CASSVTGDRGGTQYF.

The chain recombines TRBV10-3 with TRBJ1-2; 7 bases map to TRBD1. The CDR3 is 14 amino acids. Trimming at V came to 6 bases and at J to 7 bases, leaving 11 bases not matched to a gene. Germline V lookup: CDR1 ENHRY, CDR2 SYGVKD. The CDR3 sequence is CAIRMVRGVGGYTF. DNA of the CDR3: TGTGCCATCAGGATGGTCAGGGGGGTAGGTGGCTACACCTTC.

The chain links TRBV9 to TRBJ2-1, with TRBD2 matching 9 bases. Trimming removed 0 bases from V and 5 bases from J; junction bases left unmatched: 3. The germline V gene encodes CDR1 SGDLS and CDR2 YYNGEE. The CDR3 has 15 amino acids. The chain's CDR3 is CASSVGRGGDNEQFF. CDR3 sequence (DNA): TGTGCCAGCAGCGTAGGGCGGGGGGGTGACAATGAGCAGTTCTTC. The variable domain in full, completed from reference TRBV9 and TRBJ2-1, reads DSGVTQTPKHLITATGQRVTLRCSPRSGDLSVYWYQQSLDQGLQFLIQYYNGEERAKGNILERFSAQQFPDLHSELNLSSLELGDSALYFCASSVGRGGDNEQFFGPGTRLTVL.

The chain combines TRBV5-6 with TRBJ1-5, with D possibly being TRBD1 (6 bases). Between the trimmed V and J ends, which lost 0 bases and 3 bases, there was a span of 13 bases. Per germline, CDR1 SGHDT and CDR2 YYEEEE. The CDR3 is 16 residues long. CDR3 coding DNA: TGTGCCAGCAGCTTGGGACTCGGACAGCTCAATCAGCCCCAGCATTTT. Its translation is CASSLGLGQLNQPQHF.

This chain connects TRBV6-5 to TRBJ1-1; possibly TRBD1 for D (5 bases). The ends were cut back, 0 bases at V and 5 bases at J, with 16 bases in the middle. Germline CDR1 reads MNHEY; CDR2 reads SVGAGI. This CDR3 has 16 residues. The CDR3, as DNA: TGTGCCAGCAGTTACTCGACTCTCGGGGGGGAGACTGAAGCTTTCTTT. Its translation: CASSYSTLGGETEAFF.

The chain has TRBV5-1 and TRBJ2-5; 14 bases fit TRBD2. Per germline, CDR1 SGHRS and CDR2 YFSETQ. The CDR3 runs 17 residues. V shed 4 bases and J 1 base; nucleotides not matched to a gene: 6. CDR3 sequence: CASSPGLAGDRQETQYF. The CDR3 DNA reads TGCGCCAGCAGCCCGGGACTAGCGGGGGATCGCCAAGAGACCCAGTACTTC.

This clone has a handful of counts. The CDR3 coding sequence is TGTGCCAGCAGCGTTTCCAGGGTAGAATCACCCCTCCACTTT. Its protein is CASSVSRVESPLHF. This rearrangement joins TRBV9 to TRBJ1-6; a possible D gene is TRBD1 (5 bases). Trimming shortened V by 2 bases and J by 10 bases, and 13 bases separated the two germline ends. Looked up from germline, CDR1 is SGDLS and CDR2 is YYNGEE. The CDR3 loop spans 14 amino acids.

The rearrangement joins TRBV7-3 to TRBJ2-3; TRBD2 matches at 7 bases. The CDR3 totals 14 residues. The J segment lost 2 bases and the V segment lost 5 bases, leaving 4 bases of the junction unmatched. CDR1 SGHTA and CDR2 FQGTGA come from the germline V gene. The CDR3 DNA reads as TGTGCCAGCAGCCACCGACTAGCCACAGATACGCAGTATTTT. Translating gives CASSHRLATDTQYF.

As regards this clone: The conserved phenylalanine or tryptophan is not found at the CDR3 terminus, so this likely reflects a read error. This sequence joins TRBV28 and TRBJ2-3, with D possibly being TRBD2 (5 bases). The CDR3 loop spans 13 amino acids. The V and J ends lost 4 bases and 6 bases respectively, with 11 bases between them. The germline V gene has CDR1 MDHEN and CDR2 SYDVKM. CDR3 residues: CASSWTSVDTQYL. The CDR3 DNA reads TGTGCCAGCAGTTGGACTTCGGTGGATACGCAGTATCTT.

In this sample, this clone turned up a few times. This CDR3 reads CASSLEFGRYGYTF. The CDR3 DNA sequence: TGCGCCAGCAGCTTGGAATTTGGGAGATATGGCTACACCTTC. This chain links TRBV5-1 with TRBJ1-2; D uncertain. The CDR3 has 14 residues. V gave up 0 bases and J gave up 5 bases, with 11 bases separating them. In germline, CDR1 is SGHRS, CDR2 YFSETQ.

The CDR3 loop reads CASSQGGGTGREKLFF. The CDR3 region has the DNA TGTGCCAGCAGCCAGGGTGGAGGGACAGGGCGCGAAAAACTGTTTTTT. V is TRBV4-2 and J is TRBJ1-4; TRBD1 matches at 9 bases. V lost 3 bases, J lost 8 bases, and 10 bases stayed unmatched. Germline CDR1 and CDR2: LGHNA and YNFKEQ. This CDR3 has 16 residues.

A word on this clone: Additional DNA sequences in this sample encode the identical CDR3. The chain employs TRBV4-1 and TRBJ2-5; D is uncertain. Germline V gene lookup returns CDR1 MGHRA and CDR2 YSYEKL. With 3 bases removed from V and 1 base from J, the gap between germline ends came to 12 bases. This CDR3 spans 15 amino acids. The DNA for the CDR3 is TGCGCCAGCAGCCATCTTGGCGGCGGCCAAGAGACCCAGTACTTC. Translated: CASSHLGGGQETQYF.

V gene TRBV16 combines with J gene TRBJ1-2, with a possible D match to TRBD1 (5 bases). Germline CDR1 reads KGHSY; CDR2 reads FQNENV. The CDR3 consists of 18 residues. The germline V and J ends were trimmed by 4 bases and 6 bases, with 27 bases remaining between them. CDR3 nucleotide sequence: TGTGCCAGCAGCCCCCTGGAATTGAGAGGGACTATTACGGATGGCTACACCTTC. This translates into CASSPLELRGTITDGYTF.

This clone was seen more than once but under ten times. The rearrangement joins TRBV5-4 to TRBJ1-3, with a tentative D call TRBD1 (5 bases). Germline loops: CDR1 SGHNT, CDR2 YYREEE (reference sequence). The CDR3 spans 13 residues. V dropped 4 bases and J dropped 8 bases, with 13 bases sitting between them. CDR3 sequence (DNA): TGTGCCAGCAGCCCCCCTGGAGGGGACACCATATATTTT. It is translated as CASSPPGGDTIYF.